This TCR beta chain comes out of a study of PD-1 blockade in classical Hodgkin lymphoma. CDR1 is SGHNT, CDR2 YYREEE, per germline (reference sequence). V shed 0 bases and J shed 7 bases, with 4 bases lying between them. The CDR3 has 11 residues. Assay: immunoSEQ multiplex PCR; the TCRdb copy retains only in-frame clones and omits some. The profile covers roughly 13,000 clones, with 84% appearing a single time and about 26% taken by the ten largest. With respect to this clone: Its antigen remains unknown.

Each patient relapsed following autologous stem cell transplantation, and prior brentuximab vedotin exposure differed. Study-wide findings and caveats: CD4+ but not CD8+ TCR diversity rose significantly by C4D1. Some patients started nivolumab under 1 year after ASCT, and they were excluded.

This specimen consisted of peripheral blood mononuclear cells (PBMCs), obtained at baseline. The origin of this receptor is a human donor with classical Hodgkin lymphoma. The rearrangement joins TRBV5-4 to TRBJ2-5; D is ambiguous. This chain's CDR3 is CASSLDMTQYF. The CDR3, as DNA: TGTGCCAGCAGCTTGGATATGACCCAGTACTTC.